This T cell receptor beta chain was retrieved from a study of T cells in Graves' hyperthyroidism and ophthalmopathy. The source material, RNA transcripts, was used to amplify TCR beta CDR3 regions. TCR CDR3 underwent first-round RT-PCR with the HTBI primer set. MiXCR was run by TCRdb on the multiplex PCR reads, yielding one entry per CDR3 protein. The sample lists about 250,000 distinct CDR3 sequences; over 20% were seen once. This clonotype has a count of ten or more. V gave up 1 base and J gave up 4 bases, with 7 bases separating them. This CDR3 spans 14 amino acids. Germline V gene data show CDR1 as SGHVS and CDR2 as FQNEAQ.

The sample consisted of blood. The source is a woman in her forties with Graves' ophthalmopathy. The gene calls are TRBV7-8 and TRBJ2-2; perhaps TRBD2 as D (5 bases). The CDR3 spells CASSLGGGTGELFF. The CDR3, as DNA: TGTGCCAGCAGCTTAGGCGGAGGCACCGGGGAGCTGTTTTTT.